Described below is a single T cell receptor (beta chain) sequence and its context. Its antigen is as yet unknown. Original methodology: Sequence data from immunoSEQ were junction-only and lacked quality scores; consequently, filtering differed. The table came from immunoSEQ multiplex PCR; TCRdb's copy has only in-frame clones and leaves some out. V and J calls and clone size come straight from that table; D and trimming were deduced from the DNA. The sample consists of roughly 2 million clones, approximately 96% of them appearing once. The sample belongs to a study of shared clonotypes between healthy human individuals. The study, taken as a whole, reports: Larger estimated richness was generally recorded for naive subsets relative to memory subsets. Though the depth was large, rarefaction showed that sorted-subset sequencing was incomplete. Clonotype sharing across four donors was observed for around 5.1% of naive CD4 clonotypes.

The CDR3 contains 14 residues. The junction had 4 bases not matched to a gene; V was cut back by 5 bases and J by 4 bases. Germline CDR1 reads SGHDT; CDR2 reads YYEEEE. This clonotype was sampled from a man aged 18 to 29 in good health. The material sequenced was naive CD4+ T cells sorted from blood. Stated subset: CD45RA+ positively selected. V is TRBV5-6 and J is TRBJ1-4; TRBD1 agrees at 8 bases. CDR3 loop: CASRNRGSNEKLFF. CDR3 bases: TGTGCCAGCAGGAACAGGGGGAGTAATGAAAAACTGTTTTTT.